Listed here are 15 T cell receptor beta chains from one sample, sequenced in a study of blood T cell repertoires in COVID-19. Libraries were prepared by immunoSEQ multiplex PCR; TCRdb keeps only in-frame clonotypes and omits some of them. Of 200,000 to 300,000 clones listed, approximately 80% are singletons. The sequenced material came from peripheral blood. These receptors were obtained from a woman aged 55-70 years with active or convalescent COVID-19.

The V and J genes are TRBV7-2 and TRBJ2-1; TRBD2 agrees at 13 bases. J lost 5 bases, V lost 5 bases, and 6 bases had no gene match. CDR1 and CDR2 from the germline V gene are SGHTA and FQGNSA. The CDR3 consists of 16 residues. This CDR3 reads CASSPTGTSGDNEQFF. In nucleotides, the CDR3 is TGTGCCAGCAGCCCTACCGGGACTAGCGGGGACAATGAGCAGTTCTTC.

The J gene is TRBJ2-7, the V gene TRBV5-1; 14 positions match TRBD2. J gave up 6 bases and V 4 bases, and 9 bases lay outside the gene matches. CDR3 length: 16 residues. Germline V gene sequence: CDR1 SGHRS, CDR2 YFSETQ. The CDR3 nucleotides read TGCGCCAGCAGCCATTCCGGGACTAGCGGGAGCAGCGAGCAGTACTTC. Its protein is CASSHSGTSGSSEQYF. Filled out from reference TRBV5-1 and TRBJ2-7, the complete variable domain reads KAGVTQTPRYLIKTRGQQVTLSCSPISGHRSVSWYQQTPGQGLQFLFEYFSETQRNKGNFPGRFSGRQFSNSRSEMNVSTLELGDSALYLCASSHSGTSGSSEQYFGPGTRLTVT.

The CDR3 is CASSPGFLAGQPQHF. In DNA, the CDR3 is TGCGCCAGCAGCCCGGGGTTTCTCGCGGGACAGCCCCAGCATTTT. The chain carries TRBV4-1 and TRBJ1-5; unclear D gene. The V gene lost 4 bases and the J gene lost 7 bases, with 17 bases spanning the gap. The CDR3 covers 15 residues. Germline V CDR1 and CDR2: MGHRA, YSYEKL.

This sequence joins TRBV11-2 and TRBJ2-1; the match to TRBD2 covers 8 bases. The V segment lost 5 bases and the J segment 2 bases; nucleotides outside the gene matches: 5. The CDR3 has 15 amino acids. Germline values: CDR1 SGHAT, CDR2 FQNNGV. The CDR3 nucleotides read TGTGCCAGCAGCCAACTTAGCGGGGCCTACAATGAGCAGTTCTTC. Its translation is CASSQLSGAYNEQFF.

V is TRBV21-1 and J is TRBJ2-1; the tabulated D call, TRBD1, remains unverified against the DNA. TRBV21-1 is labeled a pseudogene. The CDR3 totals 13 residues. For the CDR3, the DNA is TGTGCCAGCAGCAAAGAAAGGGGGACTGAGCAGTTCTTC. Translating it yields CASSKERGTEQFF.

CDR3 DNA sequence: TGTGCCAGCAGCCAAGTTCGACTAGCGGGAGATCGCGCCTACGAGCAGTACTTC. This sequence encodes CASSQVRLAGDRAYEQYF. V gene TRBV14 combines with J gene TRBJ2-7; 12 bases line up with TRBD2. The V and J ends lost 1 base and 2 bases, in that order; junction bases with no gene match: 9. The CDR3 sequence is 18 residues long. The germline V gene has CDR1 SGHDN and CDR2 FVKESK.

The chain is built from TRBV2 and TRBJ1-2, with D possibly TRBD1 on 5 matching bases. This CDR3 is built from 11 residues. The V gene's germline CDR1 is SNHLY and CDR2 FYNNEI. CDR3 coding DNA: TGTGTCCCGGGAGGGGACTATGGCTACACCTTC. It is translated as CVPGGDYGYTF. Full variable domain (remainder filled in from reference TRBV2 and TRBJ1-2): EPEVTQTPSHQVTQMGQEVILRCVPISNHLYFYWYRQILGQKVEFLVSFYNNEISEKSEIFDDQFSVERPDGSNFTLKIRSTKLEDSAMYFCVPGGDYGYTFGSGTRLTVV.

The chain recombines TRBV5-6 with TRBJ1-1, with no clear D. Trimming took 4 bases from V and 4 from J, leaving 14 bases between them. This CDR3 is built from 14 residues. Per germline, CDR1 SGHDT and CDR2 YYEEEE. The CDR3 sequence: CASSRAGIGTEAFF. The CDR3 DNA is TGTGCCAGCAGCCGGGCGGGGATCGGCACTGAAGCTTTCTTT.

This chain links TRBV30 with TRBJ2-2, with 12 bases matching TRBD1. Unmatched junction bases numbered 5, after V lost 7 bases and J lost 5 bases. The CDR3 totals 14 residues. The germline V gene encodes CDR1 GTSNPN and CDR2 SVGIG (reference sequence). The CDR3 protein is CAYRDRGLTGELFF. The CDR3 DNA follows: TGTGCCTATCGGGACAGGGGGCTGACCGGGGAGCTGTTTTTT. Supplemented by reference TRBV30 and TRBJ2-2, the full variable domain reads SQTIHQWPATLVQPVGSPLSLECTVEGTSNPNLYWYRQAAGRGLQLLFYSVGIGQISSEVPQNLSASRPQDRQFILSSKKLLLSDSGFYLCAYRDRGLTGELFFGEGSRLTVL.

The chain uses TRBV7-9 and TRBJ2-1; D not certain. Trimming cost V 1 base and J 7 bases, with 14 bases left between them. Germline V gene data show CDR1 as SEHNR and CDR2 as FQNEAQ (reference sequence). The CDR3 is 15 residues long. CDR3 amino acids: CASSLDFPIRNEQFF. CDR3 nucleotides: TGTGCCAGCAGCTTAGATTTCCCTATCCGGAATGAGCAGTTCTTC.

This clone was observed once. The gene calls are TRBV24-1 and TRBJ1-2; D may be TRBD1 (6 bases). The length of the CDR3 is 11 residues. V shed 7 bases and J shed 8 bases, with 10 bases lying between them. Germline CDR1 KGHDR, CDR2 SFDVKD. The CDR3 here is CATSSTGGYTF. CDR3 DNA sequence: TGTGCCACCAGCTCGACAGGAGGCTACACCTTC.

This chain uses TRBV15 with TRBJ2-5; D is undetermined. The CDR3 contains 12 residues. In germline, CDR1 is LNHNV, CDR2 YYDKDF (reference sequence). The V end lost 1 base, the J end lost 5 bases, and 5 bases lay between the germline ends. The CDR3 nucleotides read TGTGCCACCAGCAGAGGGCGGGAGACCCAGTACTTC. The encoded protein is CATSRGRETQYF.

In regard to this clone: Relative to the germline gene, one junction end is altered; a read error may explain this. V usage is TRBV6-6 and J usage is TRBJ2-1; possibly TRBD2 for D (5 bases). The CDR3 length is 14 residues. The germline V gene has CDR1 MNHNY and CDR2 SVGAGI (reference sequence). CDR3: CASSSPLRAGERFF. The CDR3 coding sequence is TGTGCCAGCAGTTCTCCGCTGAGGGCCGGTGAGCGGTTCTTC.

This clone has a handful of counts. The chain has TRBV12-3 or TRBV12-4 and TRBJ1-1, with a tentative D call TRBD1 (6 bases). The CDR3 covers 13 residues. V lost 5 bases and J 2 bases, leaving 9 bases between the germline ends. The CDR3 nucleotides are TGTGCCAGCAGTATACAGGGAAACACTGAAGCTTTCTTT. Its translation: CASSIQGNTEAFF.

The chain uses TRBV7-6 and TRBJ2-7, with unresolved D. The CDR3 consists of 12 residues. The germline V gene has CDR1 SGHVS and CDR2 FNYEAQ. The ends were cut back, 3 bases at V and 7 bases at J, with 10 bases in the middle. CDR3 sequence: CASSFLAGEQYF. For the CDR3, the DNA is TGTGCCAGCAGCTTCCTGGCCGGGGAGCAGTACTTC.